This T cell receptor (beta chain) is from a study of T cell repertoires in cytomegalovirus infection. Study information: TCR beta signatures that were public indicated CMV infection and matching HLA type.

TCRdb re-called the reads with MiXCR, one entry per CDR3 protein. The table includes approximately 750,000 distinct CDR3 sequences, about 40% detected once. General study findings and limits: There were carriers of CMV plus the relevant HLA, and cumulative public TCR beta family frequency identified them. Clonotype analysis showed dominance of the ex vivo response by HLA-C-restricted CMV-specific TCR beta clonotypes.

The CDR3 has 15 amino acids. The ends lost 5 bases at V and 0 bases at J; junction bases unmatched: 4. CDR1 MDHEN and CDR2 SYDVKM come from the germline V gene. Points on this clonotype: The antigen is not known.

The source of this sequence is a human donor in good health (CMV status not recorded). Some clones in this sample may be carry-over from other donors' samples. V is TRBV28 and J is TRBJ2-4; 7 positions match TRBD1. Sequenced material: PBMCs. The CDR3 region has the DNA TGTGCCAGCAGTAAACAGGGGCTAGCCAAAAACATTCAGTACTTC. It codes for CASSKQGLAKNIQYF.